The 5 T cell receptor beta chains below come from one sample, sequenced in a study of blood T cell repertoires in COVID-19. Assay used: immunoSEQ multiplex PCR; TCRdb lists only in-frame clones, some missing. The sample holds 200,000 or so clones, approximately 91% seen once. What was sequenced was peripheral blood. The receptors originated from a man between 65 and 79 years old with active or convalescent COVID-19.

This clone has just one count. The CDR3 coding sequence is TGTGCCAGCAGCGTAGCCCTTGACAGGGTGACAGAGACCCAGTACTTC. Protein product: CASSVALDRVTETQYF. The chain has TRBV9 and TRBJ2-5; 7 bases fit TRBD1. The germline V gene has CDR1 SGDLS and CDR2 YYNGEE. This CDR3 contains 16 residues. V shed 0 bases, J shed 4 bases, and the junction held 9 bases outside the gene matches.

The CDR3 spells CASSPGQGASQETQYF. In DNA form, the CDR3 reads TGCGCCAGCAGCCCCGGACAGGGGGCTAGCCAAGAGACCCAGTACTTC. This chain joins TRBV5-1 and TRBJ2-5, with 11 bases that match TRBD1. Trimming took 4 bases from V and 1 from J; bases not matched to a gene: 6. Germline CDR1 is SGHRS and CDR2 is YFSETQ. CDR3 size: 16 residues.

This chain links TRBV2 with TRBJ2-7; TRBD2 matches at 7 bases. Germline CDR1 and CDR2: SNHLY and FYNNEI. Trimming at V came to 2 bases and at J to 6 bases, leaving 10 bases not matched to a gene. CDR3 length equals 15 residues. CDR3 region: CASSEIGGSSGEQYF. CDR3 nucleotide sequence: TGTGCCAGCAGTGAAATCGGGGGGAGTTCAGGCGAGCAGTACTTC.

The chain uses TRBV5-6 and TRBJ2-7; 7 bases line up with TRBD1. This CDR3 is built from 15 residues. Per germline, CDR1 SGHDT and CDR2 YYEEEE. V gave up 5 bases and J gave up 1 base; unmatched junction bases: 9. The CDR3 sequence: CASSPRQGISYEQYF. In nucleotides, the CDR3 is TGTGCCAGCAGTCCAAGACAGGGTATTTCCTACGAGCAGTACTTC. The complete variable domain, with remaining parts taken from reference TRBV5-6 and TRBJ2-7, reads DAGVTQSPTHLIKTRGQQVTLRCSPKSGHDTVSWYQQALGQGPQFIFQYYEEEERQRGNFPDRFSGHQFPNYSSELNVNALLLGDSALYLCASSPRQGISYEQYFGPGTRLTVT.

V is TRBV7-8 and J is TRBJ1-2, with a possible D match to TRBD1 (5 bases). CDR1 and CDR2 (germline): SGHVS, FQNEAQ. CDR3 size: 15 residues. The ends were cut back, 5 bases at V and 3 bases at J, with 16 bases in the middle. CDR3 sequence reads: CASSPLTQGYYGYTF. DNA for the CDR3: TGTGCCAGCAGCCCGCTAACGCAGGGATACTATGGCTACACCTTC.